Following are 8 T cell receptor beta chains from one sample sequenced in a study of T cell repertoires in cytomegalovirus infection (dated by TCRdb to between 2018 and 2021). The treatment or condition label of this sample denotes: in vitro stimulation with specific CMV peptide epitopes to enrich CMV-specific T cells. These receptors' antigens are unknown. The listed sequencing device is Illumina HiSeq 1500. TCRdb took the public reads, trimmed them with fastp at Q25, ran MiXCR for clone calling and kept in-frame beta chains. Each CDR3 protein appears once, grouped with its most common genes and DNA. The table for this sample lists fewer than 1,000,000 distinct CDR3 sequences; less than 40% of them were counted only once. The ten largest make up about 14% of the sample. The starting material was cultured CD8+ T cells from PBMCs, obtained from culture after CMV antigen stimulation. These receptors originate from a human donor in good health (CMV status not recorded). Some clones in this sample may be carry-over from other donors' samples.

This clonotype appeared a few times. The chain couples TRBV19 to TRBJ2-1, with D perhaps TRBD2 (5 bases). Trimming stripped 10 bases from V and 0 bases from J, with 10 bases between. The germline gives CDR1 LNHDA, CDR2 SQIVND (reference sequence). The CDR3 spans 13 residues. CDR3 DNA: TGTGCCACCCTCGGGATCTCCTACAATGAGCAGTTCTTC. This sequence encodes CATLGISYNEQFF.

This clonotype was recorded a few times. The rearrangement joins TRBV4-3 to TRBJ1-6; D is ambiguous. With 4 bases removed from V and 8 bases from J, the gap between germline ends came to 15 bases. This CDR3 has 15 residues. The germline CDR1 and CDR2 sequences are LGHNA and YSLEER. The CDR3 protein is CASSPEITGYSPLHF. Written as DNA, the CDR3 is TGCGCCAGCAGCCCCGAAATAACCGGGTATTCACCCCTCCACTTT.

The rearrangement links TRBV4-1 to TRBJ1-1; D is unclear. Trimming pared 2 bases from V and 7 bases from J, leaving 8 bases between. This CDR3 comprises 12 residues. Germline-derived CDR1 and CDR2 are MGHRA and YSYEKL. This CDR3 reads CASSQKRDEAFF. The CDR3 DNA reads as TGCGCCAGCAGCCAAAAGCGAGATGAAGCTTTCTTT.

This clonotype has just a few counts. The chain couples TRBV7-9 to TRBJ1-2; 10 nucleotides match TRBD1. Per germline, CDR1 SEHNR and CDR2 FQNEAQ (reference sequence). J was trimmed by 6 bases and V by 5 bases; bases with no gene match: 6. The CDR3 runs to 14 residues. In nucleotides, the CDR3 is TGTGCCAGCAGCGCAAGACAGGGGGCAAATGGCTACACCTTC. It encodes CASSARQGANGYTF.

This clonotype showed up just a few times. The CDR3 nucleotides read TGTGCCAGTAGCGGGCGAGACAGGAACACCGGGGAGCTGTTTTTT. Protein: CASSGRDRNTGELFF. The chain couples TRBV19 to TRBJ2-2; tentatively, D is TRBD1 (5 bases). Between the trimmed V and J ends, which lost 6 bases and 1 base, there was a span of 12 bases. This CDR3 contains 15 residues. Germline V gene data show CDR1 as LNHDA and CDR2 as SQIVND (reference sequence).

The V and J genes are TRBV3-1 and TRBJ2-7; a possible D gene is TRBD1 (6 bases). CDR1 is LGHDT, CDR2 YNNKEL, per germline (reference sequence). Trimming cost V 2 bases and J 1 base, with 15 bases left between them. The length of the CDR3 is 16 residues. CDR3 coding DNA: TGTGCCAGCAGCCAACTCCCCGGACAGCAATCCTACGAGCAGTACTTC. As protein: CASSQLPGQQSYEQYF.

The chain uses TRBV2 and TRBJ2-7; D is ambiguous. CDR3 length: 11 residues. The germline gives CDR1 SNHLY, CDR2 FYNNEI. The ends were cut back, 1 base at V and 6 bases at J, with 4 bases in the middle. CDR3: CASSEVVEQYF. The CDR3 DNA reads TGTGCCAGCAGTGAAGTAGTCGAGCAGTACTTC.

This clonotype showed up many times. The chain uses TRBV7-8 and TRBJ1-5; D is possibly TRBD1 (6 bases). This CDR3 is 13 amino acids long. Germline V gene data show CDR1 as SGHVS and CDR2 as FQNEAQ. V lost 5 bases and J 6 bases, leaving 11 bases between the germline ends. The CDR3 loop reads CASSPAGAQPQHF. The DNA for the CDR3 is TGTGCCAGCAGCCCCGCAGGGGCTCAGCCCCAGCATTTT. Variable domain in full (rest from reference TRBV7-8 and TRBJ1-5): GAGVSQSPRYKVAKRGQDVALRCDPISGHVSLFWYQQALGQGPEFLTYFQNEAQLDKSGLPSDRFFAERPEGSVSTLKIQRTQQEDSAVYLCASSPAGAQPQHFGDGTRLSIL.